This passage covers 16 T cell receptor beta chains from one sample sequenced in a study of OX40 agonist ivuxolimab in advanced cancers. Produced via immunoSEQ multiplex PCR; TCRdb's table is partial and in-frame only. Here the sample spans under 80,000 clones, roughly 88% being singletons. The source was CD4+ or CD8+ T cells sorted from blood, collected in a trial of the OX40 agonist ivuxolimab. Source of these receptors: an adult with an advanced solid tumor such as melanoma, head and neck, liver or kidney cancer.

V and J are TRBV7-8 and TRBJ2-7, with D unclear. The CDR3 covers 17 residues. The V end lost 3 bases, the J end lost 4 bases, and 22 bases lay between the germline ends. Germline CDR1 and CDR2: SGHVS and FQNEAQ. The CDR3 here is CASSFLYLGSLRYEQYF. In DNA, the CDR3 is TGTGCCAGCAGCTTTTTGTACTTAGGGTCGTTAAGGTACGAGCAGTACTTC.

The V call is TRBV25-1, the J call TRBJ2-2, with D perhaps TRBD2 (6 bases). Germline V gives CDR1 MGHDK, CDR2 SYGVNS. Between the trimmed V and J ends, which lost 5 bases and 4 bases, there was a span of 23 bases. The CDR3 sequence is 18 residues long. The chain's CDR3 is CASSSPGLSIRGTGELFF. In DNA form, the CDR3 reads TGTGCCAGCAGTTCGCCGGGACTCTCTATTAGGGGCACCGGGGAGCTGTTTTTT.

The gene calls are TRBV28 and TRBJ2-6, with D unclear. The germline V gene encodes CDR1 MDHEN and CDR2 SYDVKM. V dropped 6 bases and J dropped 2 bases, with 8 bases sitting between them. The CDR3 is made up of 14 amino acids. DNA for the CDR3: TGTGCCAGCAGAAGAACTGCTGGGGCCAACGTCCTGACTTTC. The encoded protein is CASRRTAGANVLTF.

The count of this clone is one. CDR3 in amino acids: CASSMRTTTYNEQFF. CDR3 DNA sequence: TGTGCCAGCAGCATGAGGACTACCACCTACAATGAGCAGTTCTTC. V is TRBV7-9 and J is TRBJ2-1, with a weak D call TRBD2 (6 bases). V was clipped by 5 bases and J by 2 bases, with 13 bases between them. Germline V gene lookup returns CDR1 SEHNR and CDR2 FQNEAQ (reference sequence). The CDR3 contains 15 residues.

The V gene is TRBV5-1, the J gene TRBJ2-6, with D uncertain. The CDR3 is made up of 17 amino acids. V lost 0 bases, J lost 0 bases, and 10 bases lay in between. Germline CDR1 and CDR2: SGHRS and YFSETQ. This chain's CDR3 is CASSLAHVASGANVLTF. As DNA, the CDR3 is TGCGCCAGCAGCTTGGCACATGTGGCCTCTGGGGCCAACGTCCTGACTTTC. The entire variable domain, with the rest obtained from reference TRBV5-1 and TRBJ2-6, is as follows: KAGVTQTPRYLIKTRGQQVTLSCSPISGHRSVSWYQQTPGQGLQFLFEYFSETQRNKGNFPGRFSGRQFSNSRSEMNVSTLELGDSALYLCASSLAHVASGANVLTFGAGSRLTVL.

The genes are TRBV5-1 and TRBJ2-5; 7 bases are a match to TRBD1. The CDR3 consists of 14 residues. V was clipped by 4 bases and J by 4 bases; unmatched bases: 7. The germline V gene encodes CDR1 SGHRS and CDR2 YFSETQ. CDR3 DNA: TGCGCCAGCAGCCCCGACAGGGTCGGAGAGACCCAGTACTTC. It yields the protein CASSPDRVGETQYF.

The chain joins TRBV28 to TRBJ1-5; 7 nucleotides align to TRBD1. CDR1 is MDHEN, CDR2 SYDVKM, per germline. The ends lost 7 bases at V and 2 bases at J; junction bases unmatched: 8. The CDR3 runs to 15 residues. The CDR3 DNA is TGTGCCAGCATCGGGAGACAGGGAGGCAATCAGCCCCAGCATTTT. Protein: CASIGRQGGNQPQHF.

The chain has TRBV5-1 and TRBJ1-5; D unresolved. CDR1 SGHRS and CDR2 YFSETQ come from the germline V gene. This CDR3 region has 14 residues. Trimming left V 1 base short and J 2 bases short, with 7 bases between. The CDR3 nucleotides read TGCGCCAGCAGCTTGAACGGGGGCAATCAGCCCCAGCATTTT. Its protein is CASSLNGGNQPQHF.

V gene TRBV6-1 combines with J gene TRBJ1-5; TRBD1 aligns across 7 bases. The CDR3 consists of 15 residues. The germline V gene has CDR1 MNHNS and CDR2 SASEGT. With V trimmed by 6 bases and J by 0 bases, 5 bases remained unmatched. The CDR3 here is CASRDRRYSNQPQHF. For the CDR3, the DNA is TGTGCCAGCAGGGACAGGAGATATAGCAATCAGCCCCAGCATTTT.

This chain uses TRBV15 with TRBJ2-3; tentative D call: TRBD2 (6 bases). Germline lookup yields CDR1 LNHNV and CDR2 YYDKDF (reference sequence). Trimming left V 1 base short and J 4 bases short, with 9 bases between. This CDR3 comprises 14 residues. The CDR3 spells CATSRGGEADTQYF. CDR3 DNA sequence: TGTGCCACCAGCAGAGGGGGGGAGGCAGATACGCAGTATTTT.

V is TRBV4-2 and J is TRBJ1-1; no reliable D call. Germline V gene data show CDR1 as LGHNA and CDR2 as YNFKEQ. With 4 bases removed from V and 1 base from J, the gap between germline ends came to 10 bases. The CDR3 totals 14 residues. The CDR3 loop reads CASSPRTANTEAFF. CDR3 nucleotide sequence: TGTGCCAGCAGCCCCCGGACGGCGAACACTGAAGCTTTCTTT.

The chain couples TRBV29-1 to TRBJ1-1, with unresolved D. Trimming removed 6 bases at V and 5 bases at J, with 10 bases between. CDR3 size: 11 residues. Germline-derived CDR1 and CDR2 are SQVTM and ANQGSEA. CDR3 DNA sequence: TGCAGCGTCCATTTGGGTACTGAAGCTTTCTTT. Translated: CSVHLGTEAFF.

This chain uses TRBV28 with TRBJ2-1, with TRBD2 matching 7 bases. The CDR3 totals 16 residues. CDR1 and CDR2 (germline): MDHEN, SYDVKM. V shed 1 base, J shed 0 bases, and the junction held 3 bases outside the gene matches. The CDR3 region is CASSLSGGSSYNEQFF. The CDR3 coding sequence is TGTGCCAGCAGTTTATCGGGCGGGAGCTCCTACAATGAGCAGTTCTTC.

The chain carries TRBV27 and TRBJ1-4; a possible D gene is TRBD1 (6 bases). V dropped 4 bases and J dropped 4 bases, with 13 bases sitting between them. There are 15 residues in the CDR3. Germline V lookup: CDR1 MNHEY, CDR2 SMNVEV (reference sequence). CDR3: CASSSVQGLNEKLFF. The DNA of the CDR3 is TGTGCCAGCAGTTCTGTACAGGGTCTTAATGAAAAACTGTTTTTT.

The rearrangement uses TRBV4-2 and TRBJ2-7; D remains ambiguous. Trimming stripped 0 bases from V and 9 bases from J, with 15 bases between. The CDR3 is made up of 14 amino acids. Germline V gives CDR1 LGHNA, CDR2 YNFKEQ. The CDR3 region is CASSQDRAEAMQYF. CDR3 nucleotides: TGTGCCAGCAGCCAAGATAGGGCTGAGGCTATGCAGTACTTC.

This clone was seen just once. V gene TRBV7-2 combines with J gene TRBJ1-2; possibly TRBD1 for D (6 bases). Germline V gene data show CDR1 as SGHTA and CDR2 as FQGNSA. This CDR3 spans 14 amino acids. Trimming pared 1 base from V and 5 bases from J, leaving 11 bases between. This chain's CDR3 is CASSLGRGGYGYTF. The CDR3, as DNA: TGTGCCAGCAGCTTAGGCAGGGGAGGTTATGGCTACACCTTC. The full variable domain, completed using reference TRBV7-2 and TRBJ1-2, is GAGVSQSPSNKVTEKGKDVELRCDPISGHTALYWYRQSLGQGLEFLIYFQGNSAPDKSGLPSDRFSAERTGGSVSTLTIQRTQQEDSAVYLCASSLGRGGYGYTFGSGTRLTVV.